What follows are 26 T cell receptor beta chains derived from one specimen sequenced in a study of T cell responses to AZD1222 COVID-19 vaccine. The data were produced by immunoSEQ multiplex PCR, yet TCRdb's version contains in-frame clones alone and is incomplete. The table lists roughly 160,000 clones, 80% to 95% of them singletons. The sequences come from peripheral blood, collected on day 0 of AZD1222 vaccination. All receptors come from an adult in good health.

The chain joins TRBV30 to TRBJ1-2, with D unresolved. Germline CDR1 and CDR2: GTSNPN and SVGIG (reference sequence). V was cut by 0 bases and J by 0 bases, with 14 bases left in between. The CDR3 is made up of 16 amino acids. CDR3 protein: CAWSVGWGGANYGYTF. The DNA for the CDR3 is TGTGCCTGGAGTGTCGGGTGGGGTGGCGCTAACTATGGCTACACCTTC.

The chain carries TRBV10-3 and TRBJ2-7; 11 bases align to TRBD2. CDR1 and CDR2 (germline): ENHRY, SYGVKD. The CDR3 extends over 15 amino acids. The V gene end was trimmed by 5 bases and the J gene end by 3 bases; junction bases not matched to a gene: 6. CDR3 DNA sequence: TGTGCCATCAGTCAGATAGCGGGAGGGAGCTACGAGCAGTACTTC. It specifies CAISQIAGGSYEQYF.

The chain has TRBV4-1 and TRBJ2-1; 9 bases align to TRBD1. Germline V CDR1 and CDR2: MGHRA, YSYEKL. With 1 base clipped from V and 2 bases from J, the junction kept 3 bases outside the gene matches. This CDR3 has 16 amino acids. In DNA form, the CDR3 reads TGCGCCAGCAGCCAAGGTGGGACAGGGACCTACAATGAGCAGTTCTTC. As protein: CASSQGGTGTYNEQFF.

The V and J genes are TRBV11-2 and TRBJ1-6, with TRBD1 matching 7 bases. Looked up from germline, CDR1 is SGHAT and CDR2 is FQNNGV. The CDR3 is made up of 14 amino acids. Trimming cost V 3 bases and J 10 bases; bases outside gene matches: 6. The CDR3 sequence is CASSFGQGVSPLHF. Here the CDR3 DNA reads TGTGCCAGCAGCTTCGGTCAGGGGGTCTCACCCCTCCACTTT.

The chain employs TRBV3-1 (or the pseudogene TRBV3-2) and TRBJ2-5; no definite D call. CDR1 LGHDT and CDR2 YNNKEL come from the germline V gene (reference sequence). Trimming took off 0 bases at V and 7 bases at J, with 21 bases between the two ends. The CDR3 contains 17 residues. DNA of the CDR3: TGTGCCAGCAGCCAAGATCCTAGACATCCTGCTCGTTGGACCCAGTACTTC. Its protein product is CASSQDPRHPARWTQYF.

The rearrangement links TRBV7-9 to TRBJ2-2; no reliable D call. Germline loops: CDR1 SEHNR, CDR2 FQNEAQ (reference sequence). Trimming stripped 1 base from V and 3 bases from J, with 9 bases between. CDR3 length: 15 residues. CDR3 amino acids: CASSLGLGDTGELFF. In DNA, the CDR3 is TGTGCCAGCAGCTTAGGTTTAGGTGACACCGGGGAGCTGTTTTTT.

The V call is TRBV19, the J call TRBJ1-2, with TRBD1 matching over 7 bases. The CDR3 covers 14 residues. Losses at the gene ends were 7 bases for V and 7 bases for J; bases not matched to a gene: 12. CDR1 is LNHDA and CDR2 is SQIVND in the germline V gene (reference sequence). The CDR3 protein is CASTLQGPPGGYTF. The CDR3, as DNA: TGTGCCAGTACATTACAGGGGCCTCCAGGTGGCTACACCTTC.

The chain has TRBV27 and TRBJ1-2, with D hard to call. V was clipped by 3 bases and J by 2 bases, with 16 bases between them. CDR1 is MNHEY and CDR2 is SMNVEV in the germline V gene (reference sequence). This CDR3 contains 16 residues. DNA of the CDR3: TGTGCCAGCAGTTTTTCGGTAGAAGGCGGAAACTATGGCTACACCTTC. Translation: CASSFSVEGGNYGYTF.

The CDR3 loop reads CAIRGLGRNTYEQYF. The CDR3 DNA reads as TGTGCCATCAGGGGACTAGGGAGGAATACCTACGAGCAGTACTTC. The chain links TRBV10-3 to TRBJ2-7; 8 nucleotides match TRBD2. The CDR3 length is 15 residues. V gave up 6 bases and J gave up 2 bases; unmatched junction bases: 9. From germline, CDR1 is ENHRY and CDR2 SYGVKD.

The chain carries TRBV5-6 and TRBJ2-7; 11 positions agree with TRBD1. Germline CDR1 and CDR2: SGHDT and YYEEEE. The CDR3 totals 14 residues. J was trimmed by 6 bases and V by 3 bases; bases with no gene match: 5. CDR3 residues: CASSSGQGAGEQYF. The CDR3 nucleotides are TGTGCCAGCAGCTCCGGACAGGGGGCTGGCGAGCAGTACTTC.

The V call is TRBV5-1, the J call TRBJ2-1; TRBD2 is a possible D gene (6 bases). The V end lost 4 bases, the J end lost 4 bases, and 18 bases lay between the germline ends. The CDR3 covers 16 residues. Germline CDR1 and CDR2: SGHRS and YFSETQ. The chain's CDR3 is CASSRGGGSGYNEQFF. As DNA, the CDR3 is TGCGCCAGCAGCCGCGGTGGTGGAAGCGGGTACAATGAGCAGTTCTTC.

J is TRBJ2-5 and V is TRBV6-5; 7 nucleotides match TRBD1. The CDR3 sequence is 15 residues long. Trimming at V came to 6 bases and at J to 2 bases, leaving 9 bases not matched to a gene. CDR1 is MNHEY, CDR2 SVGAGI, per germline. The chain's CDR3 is CASSLRSGQQETQYF. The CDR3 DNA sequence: TGTGCCAGCAGCCTCAGATCGGGACAGCAAGAGACCCAGTACTTC.

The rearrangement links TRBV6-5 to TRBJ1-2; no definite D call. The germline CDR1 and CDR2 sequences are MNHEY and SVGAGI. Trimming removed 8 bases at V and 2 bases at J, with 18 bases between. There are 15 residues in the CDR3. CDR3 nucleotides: TGTGCCAGCCGAAAATCCGGGTCCCCAAACTATGGCTACACCTTC. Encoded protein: CASRKSGSPNYGYTF.

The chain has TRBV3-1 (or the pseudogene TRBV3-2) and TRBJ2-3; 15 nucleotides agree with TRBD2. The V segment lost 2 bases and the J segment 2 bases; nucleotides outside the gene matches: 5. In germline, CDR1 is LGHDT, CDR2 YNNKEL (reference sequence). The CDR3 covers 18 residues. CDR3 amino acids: CASSQQGTSGGSTDTQYF. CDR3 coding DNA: TGTGCCAGCAGCCAACAAGGGACTAGCGGGGGGTCCACAGATACGCAGTATTTT.

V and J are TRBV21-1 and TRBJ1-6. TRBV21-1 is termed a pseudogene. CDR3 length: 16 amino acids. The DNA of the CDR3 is TGTGCCAGCAGCGTGAGGGGCAGCATGAAAAATTCACCCCTCCACTTT. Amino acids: CASSVRGSMKNSPLHF.

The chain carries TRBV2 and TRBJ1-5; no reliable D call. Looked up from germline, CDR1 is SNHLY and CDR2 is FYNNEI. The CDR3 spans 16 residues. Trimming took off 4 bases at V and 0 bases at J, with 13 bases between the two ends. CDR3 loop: CASSAGSPYSNQPQHF. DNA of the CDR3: TGTGCCAGCAGTGCCGGGTCCCCATATAGCAATCAGCCCCAGCATTTT.

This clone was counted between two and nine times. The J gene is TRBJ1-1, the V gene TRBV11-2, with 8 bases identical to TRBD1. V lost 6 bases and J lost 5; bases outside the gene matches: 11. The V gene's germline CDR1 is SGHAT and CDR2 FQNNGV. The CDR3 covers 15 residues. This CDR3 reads CASSSIRQGWTEAFF. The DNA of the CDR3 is TGTGCCAGCAGTTCAATCAGACAGGGGTGGACTGAAGCTTTCTTT.

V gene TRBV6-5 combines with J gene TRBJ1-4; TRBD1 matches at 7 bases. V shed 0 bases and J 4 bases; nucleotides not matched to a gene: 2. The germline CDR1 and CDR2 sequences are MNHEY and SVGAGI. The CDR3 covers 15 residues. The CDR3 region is CASSYSGQNNEKLFF. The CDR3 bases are TGTGCCAGCAGTTACTCGGGACAGAATAATGAAAAACTGTTTTTT.

The CDR3: CASTHGQAISNQPQHF. The CDR3 region has the DNA TGTGCCAGTACCCACGGACAAGCTATTAGCAATCAGCCCCAGCATTTT. This sequence joins TRBV19 and TRBJ1-5, with D perhaps matching TRBD1 (5 bases). The V end was cut by 7 bases, the J end by 0 bases, with 16 bases between. Germline lookup yields CDR1 LNHDA and CDR2 SQIVND (reference sequence). This CDR3 has 16 amino acids. The variable domain in full, completed from reference TRBV19 and TRBJ1-5, reads DGGITQSPKYLFRKEGQNVTLSCEQNLNHDAMYWYRQDPGQGLRLIYYSQIVNDFQKGDIAEGYSVSREKKESFPLTVTSAQKNPTAFYLCASTHGQAISNQPQHFGDGTRLSIL.

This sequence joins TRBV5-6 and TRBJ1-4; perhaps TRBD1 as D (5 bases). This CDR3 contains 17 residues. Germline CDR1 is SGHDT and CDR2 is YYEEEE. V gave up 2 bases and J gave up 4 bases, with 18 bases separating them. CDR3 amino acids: CASSFLGRGAYNEKLFF. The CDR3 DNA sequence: TGTGCCAGCAGCTTTCTGGGACGAGGGGCGTATAATGAAAAACTGTTTTTT.

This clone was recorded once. CDR3: CASSYGRLSYTF. CDR3 nucleotides: TGTGCCAGCAGTTACGGCCGGCTGAGCTACACCTTC. The chain carries TRBV6-5 and TRBJ1-2; D unclear. CDR1 is MNHEY, CDR2 SVGAGI, per germline. The CDR3 extends over 12 amino acids. V was clipped by 2 bases and J by 9 bases, with 10 bases between them.

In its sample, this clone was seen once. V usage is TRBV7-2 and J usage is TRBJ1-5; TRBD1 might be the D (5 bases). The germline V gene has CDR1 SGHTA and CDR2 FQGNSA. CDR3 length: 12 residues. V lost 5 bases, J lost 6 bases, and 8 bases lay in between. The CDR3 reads CASSEGTQPQHF. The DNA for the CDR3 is TGTGCCAGCAGCGAGGGGACTCAGCCCCAGCATTTT.

DNA of the CDR3: TGTGCCAGCAGCCCCAACCAGGGTGATAGGTATGGCTACACCTTC. Its protein product is CASSPNQGDRYGYTF. The gene calls are TRBV7-9 and TRBJ1-2; perhaps TRBD1 as D (5 bases). Trimming removed 5 bases from V and 5 bases from J, with 18 bases in between. Germline values: CDR1 SEHNR, CDR2 FQNEAQ (reference sequence). The CDR3 runs to 15 residues. The entire variable domain, with the rest obtained from reference TRBV7-9 and TRBJ1-2, is as follows: DTGVSQNPRHKITKRGQNVTFRCDPISEHNRLYWYRQTLGQGPEFLTYFQNEAQLEKSRLLSDRFSAERPKGSFSTLEIQRTEQGDSAMYLCASSPNQGDRYGYTFGSGTRLTVV.

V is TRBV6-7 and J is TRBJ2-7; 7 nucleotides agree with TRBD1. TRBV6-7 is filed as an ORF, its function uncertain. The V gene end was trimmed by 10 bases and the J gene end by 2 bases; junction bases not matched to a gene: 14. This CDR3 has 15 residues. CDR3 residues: CATPDRAGETYEQYF. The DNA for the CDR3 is TGTGCCACCCCAGACAGGGCAGGGGAAACCTACGAGCAGTACTTC.

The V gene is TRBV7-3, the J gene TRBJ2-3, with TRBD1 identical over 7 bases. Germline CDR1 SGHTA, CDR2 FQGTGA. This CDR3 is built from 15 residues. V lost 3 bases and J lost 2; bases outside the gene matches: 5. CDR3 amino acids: CASSFQTGSTDTQYF. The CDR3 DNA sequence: TGTGCCAGCAGCTTTCAGACAGGGTCCACAGATACGCAGTATTTT.

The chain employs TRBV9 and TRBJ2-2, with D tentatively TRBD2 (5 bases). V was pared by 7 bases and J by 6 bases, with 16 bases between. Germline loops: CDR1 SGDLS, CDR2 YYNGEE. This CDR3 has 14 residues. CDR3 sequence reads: CASGGSLVAGELFF. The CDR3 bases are TGTGCCAGCGGCGGGTCCCTCGTCGCCGGGGAGCTGTTTTTT.